This TCR beta chain was sequenced for a study of response to subunit inactivated influenza vaccine. The study's findings and limits: It was suggested by the authors that few new T cells are recruited by each seasonal influenza vaccination.

The length of the CDR3 is 14 residues. Trimming removed 1 base from V and 8 bases from J, with 12 bases in between. Each CDR3 protein is one row after TCRdb ran MiXCR on the RT-PCR reads. In the table there are approximately 490,000 distinct CDR3 sequences, approximately 7.8% of which are singletons. This clonotype was seen many times. Its antigen remains unknown. This clonotype was sampled from a man aged 45 to 70 who received an inactivated influenza vaccine. The rearrangement links TRBV12-3 or TRBV12-4 to TRBJ2-1, with D possibly called TRBD1 or TRBD2 (5 bases each). This specimen consisted of PBMCs from blood, obtained around 25 months after vaccination. DNA for the CDR3: TGTGCCAGCAGTTTAGTTGGCTGGGGGTATGAGCAGTTCTTC. It translates to CASSLVGWGYEQFF.